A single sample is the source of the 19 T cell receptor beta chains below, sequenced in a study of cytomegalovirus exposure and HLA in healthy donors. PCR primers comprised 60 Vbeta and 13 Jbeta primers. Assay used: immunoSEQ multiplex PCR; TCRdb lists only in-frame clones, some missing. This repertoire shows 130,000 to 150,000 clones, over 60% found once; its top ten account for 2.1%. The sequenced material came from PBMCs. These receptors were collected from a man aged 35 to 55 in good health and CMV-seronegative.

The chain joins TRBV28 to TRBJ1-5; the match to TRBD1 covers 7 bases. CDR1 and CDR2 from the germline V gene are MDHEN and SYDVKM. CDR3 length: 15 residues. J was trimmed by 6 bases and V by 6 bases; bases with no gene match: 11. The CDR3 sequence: CASRSSDRAAQPQHF. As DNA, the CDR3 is TGTGCCAGCAGATCCTCCGACAGGGCCGCTCAGCCCCAGCATTTT.

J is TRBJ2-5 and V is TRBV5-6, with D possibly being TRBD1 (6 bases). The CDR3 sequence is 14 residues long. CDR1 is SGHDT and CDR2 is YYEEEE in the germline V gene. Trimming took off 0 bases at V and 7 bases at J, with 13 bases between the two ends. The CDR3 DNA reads TGTGCCAGCAGCTTGGGAGGGGGAGACGTGACCCAGTACTTC. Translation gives CASSLGGGDVTQYF.

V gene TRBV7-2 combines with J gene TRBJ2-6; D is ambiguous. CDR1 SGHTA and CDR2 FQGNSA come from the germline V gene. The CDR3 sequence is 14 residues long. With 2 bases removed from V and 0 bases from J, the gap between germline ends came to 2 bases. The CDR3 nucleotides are TGTGCCAGCAGCTTACACTCTGGGGCCAACGTCCTGACTTTC. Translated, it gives CASSLHSGANVLTF.

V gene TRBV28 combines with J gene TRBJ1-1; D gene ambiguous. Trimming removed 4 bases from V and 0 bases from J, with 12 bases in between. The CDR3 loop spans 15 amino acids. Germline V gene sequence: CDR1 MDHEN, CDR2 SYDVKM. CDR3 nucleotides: TGTGCCAGCAGTTCTAGTGGACTCCTGAACACTGAAGCTTTCTTT. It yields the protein CASSSSGLLNTEAFF.

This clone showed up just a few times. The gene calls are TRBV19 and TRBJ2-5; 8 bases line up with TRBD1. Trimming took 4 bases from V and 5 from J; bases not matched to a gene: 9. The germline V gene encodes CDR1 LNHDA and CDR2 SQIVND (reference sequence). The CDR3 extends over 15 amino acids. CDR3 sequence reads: CASSRQGQGGETQYF. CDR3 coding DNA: TGTGCCAGTAGTAGGCAAGGACAGGGAGGCGAGACCCAGTACTTC.

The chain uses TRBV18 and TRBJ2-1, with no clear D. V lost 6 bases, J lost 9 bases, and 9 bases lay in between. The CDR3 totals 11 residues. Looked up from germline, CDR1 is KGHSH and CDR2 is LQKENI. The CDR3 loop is CASSGSFEQFF. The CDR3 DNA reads TGTGCCAGCTCCGGGTCGTTTGAGCAGTTCTTC.

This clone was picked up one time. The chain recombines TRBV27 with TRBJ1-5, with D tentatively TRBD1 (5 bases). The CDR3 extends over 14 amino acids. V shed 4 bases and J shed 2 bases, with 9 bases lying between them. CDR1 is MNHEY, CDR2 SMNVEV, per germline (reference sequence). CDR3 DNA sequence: TGTGCCAGCAGTTGGAGGGGTCGCAATCAGCCCCAGCATTTT. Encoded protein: CASSWRGRNQPQHF.

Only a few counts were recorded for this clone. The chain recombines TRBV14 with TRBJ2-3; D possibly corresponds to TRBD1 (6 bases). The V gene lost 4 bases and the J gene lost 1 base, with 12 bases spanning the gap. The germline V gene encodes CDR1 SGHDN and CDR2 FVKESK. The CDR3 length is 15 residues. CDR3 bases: TGTGCCAGCAGCCTACAGGGCCTCCGCACAGATACGCAGTATTTT. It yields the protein CASSLQGLRTDTQYF.

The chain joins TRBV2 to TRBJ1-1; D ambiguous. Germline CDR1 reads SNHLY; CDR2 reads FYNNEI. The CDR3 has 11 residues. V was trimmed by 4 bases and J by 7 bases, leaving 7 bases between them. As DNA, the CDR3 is TGTGCCAGCAGTGGTCCCGTTGAAGCTTTCTTT. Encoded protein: CASSGPVEAFF.

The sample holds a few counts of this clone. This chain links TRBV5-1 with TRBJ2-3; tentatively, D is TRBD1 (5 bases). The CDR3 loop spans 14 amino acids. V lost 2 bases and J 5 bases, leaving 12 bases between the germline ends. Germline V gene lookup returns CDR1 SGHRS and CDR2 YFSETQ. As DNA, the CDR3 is TGCGCCAGCAGCTTTCCAGGGCGCAGAGATACGCAGTATTTT. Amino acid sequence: CASSFPGRRDTQYF.

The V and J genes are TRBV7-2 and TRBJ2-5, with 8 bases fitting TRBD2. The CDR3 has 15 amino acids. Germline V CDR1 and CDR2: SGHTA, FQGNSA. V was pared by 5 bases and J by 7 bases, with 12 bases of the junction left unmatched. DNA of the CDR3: TGTGCCAGCAGCCCACAGCGGGAGCCCGCGGGGACCCAGTACTTC. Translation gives CASSPQREPAGTQYF.

CDR3 bases: TGCGCCAGCAGCCCGACAGGAACCTACAATGAGCAGTTCTTC. It is translated as CASSPTGTYNEQFF. The gene calls are TRBV5-1 and TRBJ2-1; D perhaps matches TRBD1 (6 bases). V shed 4 bases and J shed 2 bases, with 10 bases lying between them. The CDR3 contains 14 residues. Germline lookup yields CDR1 SGHRS and CDR2 YFSETQ.

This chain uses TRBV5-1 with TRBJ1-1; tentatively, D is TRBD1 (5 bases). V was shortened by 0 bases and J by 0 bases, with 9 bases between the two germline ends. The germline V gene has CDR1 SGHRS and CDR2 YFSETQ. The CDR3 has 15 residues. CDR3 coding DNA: TGCGCCAGCAGCTTGGAGCAGGGCATGAACACTGAAGCTTTCTTT. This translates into CASSLEQGMNTEAFF.

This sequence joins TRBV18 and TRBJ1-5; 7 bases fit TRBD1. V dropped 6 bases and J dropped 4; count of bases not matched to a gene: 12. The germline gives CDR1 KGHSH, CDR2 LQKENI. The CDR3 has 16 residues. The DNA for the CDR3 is TGTGCCAGCTCCCCTAGGGGACAGAGAACTAATCAGCCCCAGCATTTT. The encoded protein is CASSPRGQRTNQPQHF. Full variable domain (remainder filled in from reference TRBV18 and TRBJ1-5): NAGVMQNPRHLVRRRGQEARLRCSPMKGHSHVYWYRQLPEEGLKFMVYLQKENIIDESGMPKERFSAEFPKEGPSILRIQQVVRGDSAAYFCASSPRGQRTNQPQHFGDGTRLSIL.

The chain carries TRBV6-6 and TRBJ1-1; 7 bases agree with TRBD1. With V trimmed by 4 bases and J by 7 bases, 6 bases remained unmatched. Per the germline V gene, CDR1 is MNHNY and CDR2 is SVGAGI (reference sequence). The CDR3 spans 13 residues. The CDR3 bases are TGTGCCAGCAGTTCCACAGGGGTGGGTGAAGCTTTCTTT. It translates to CASSSTGVGEAFF.

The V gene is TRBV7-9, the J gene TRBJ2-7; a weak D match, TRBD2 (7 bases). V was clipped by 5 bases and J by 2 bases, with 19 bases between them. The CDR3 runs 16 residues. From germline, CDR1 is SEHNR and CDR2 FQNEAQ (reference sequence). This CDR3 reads CASSPKGGITPYEQYF. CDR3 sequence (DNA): TGTGCCAGCAGCCCTAAGGGGGGGATTACTCCCTACGAGCAGTACTTC.

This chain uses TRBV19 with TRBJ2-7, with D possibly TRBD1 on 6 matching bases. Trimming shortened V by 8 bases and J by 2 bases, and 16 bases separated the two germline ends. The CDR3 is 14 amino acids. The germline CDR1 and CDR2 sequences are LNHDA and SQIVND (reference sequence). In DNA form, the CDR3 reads TGTGCCAGTCTTTTCGAAACAGGGCCCTACGAGCAGTACTTC. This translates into CASLFETGPYEQYF.

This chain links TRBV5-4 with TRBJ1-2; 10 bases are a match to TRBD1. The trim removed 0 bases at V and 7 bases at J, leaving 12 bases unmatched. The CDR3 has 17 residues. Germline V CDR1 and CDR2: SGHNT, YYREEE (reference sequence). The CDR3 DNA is TGTGCCAGCAGCTTGGGGGCCGGGGGACAGGGGTTGAGTGGCTACACCTTC. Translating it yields CASSLGAGGQGLSGYTF.

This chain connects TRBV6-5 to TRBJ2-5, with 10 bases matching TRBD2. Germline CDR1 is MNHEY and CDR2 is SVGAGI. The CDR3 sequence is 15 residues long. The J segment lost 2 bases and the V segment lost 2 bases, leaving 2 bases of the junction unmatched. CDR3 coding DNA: TGTGCCAGCAGTTACCTACTAGCGGGGCAAGAGACCCAGTACTTC. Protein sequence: CASSYLLAGQETQYF.